This T cell receptor beta chain was sequenced during a study of blood T cell repertoires in COVID-19. Profiling relied on immunoSEQ multiplex PCR, and the TCRdb table lists in-frame clones only, not all of them. There are 28,000 or so clones in the sample; roughly 88% occur only once, and roughly 7.9% lies in the top ten. Trimming removed 9 bases from V and 6 bases from J; junction bases left unmatched: 3. The CDR3 spans 13 residues. Germline V gene sequence: CDR1 MGHDK, CDR2 SYGVNS. The clonotype comes from a man aged 55 to 69 with COVID-19, enrolled during active disease. The rearrangement joins TRBV25-1 to TRBJ2-2, with 11 bases identical to TRBD2. The material sequenced was peripheral blood. The CDR3 DNA sequence: TGTGCCAGTACGGGACTAGCGGCCGGGGAGCTGTTTTTT. Its protein is CASTGLAAGELFF.